Here is one T cell receptor beta chain with its context. The antigen is undetermined. The record originates from a study of OX40 agonist ivuxolimab in advanced cancers. Data came from immunoSEQ multiplex PCR; TCRdb stores just in-frame clones and leaves some out. The sample contains 15,000 to 20,000 clones, approximately 80% of which appear only once. Overall study findings and caveats: The antigen specificity of the peripheral T cells (those that were expanded) was not determined. Low normalized clonal expansion also occurred in some nonresponding patients. CD4+ T cells averaged fewer expanded clones than CD8+ T cells.

Germline V gene data show CDR1 as SGHDT and CDR2 as YYEEEE. This CDR3 contains 15 residues. Trimming removed 3 bases from V and 1 base from J, with 10 bases in between. This chain links TRBV5-6 with TRBJ1-4; unclear D gene. This material consisted of CD4+ or CD8+ T cells sorted from blood, taken in a trial of the OX40 agonist ivuxolimab. This sequence originates from an adult with an advanced solid tumor such as melanoma, head and neck, liver or kidney cancer. CDR3 sequence: CASSSPGITNEKLFF. In DNA form, the CDR3 reads TGTGCCAGCAGCTCCCCCGGGATAACTAATGAAAAACTGTTTTTT.